This TCR beta chain was recorded in a study of blood T cell repertoires in COVID-19. The protocol was immunoSEQ multiplex PCR, while the TCRdb copy is restricted to in-frame clones and leaves out a portion. The sample consists of some 250,000 clones, 70% to 85% of them appearing once. The V and J ends lost 0 bases and 6 bases, in that order; junction bases with no gene match: 3. The V gene's germline CDR1 is SGHRS and CDR2 YFSETQ. The CDR3 runs 15 residues. This chain connects TRBV5-1 to TRBJ1-6, with 7 bases matching TRBD1. What was sequenced was PBMCs or T cells enriched from blood (not recorded which). The receptor comes from a man between 35 and 55 years old who had recovered from COVID-19. The CDR3 bases are TGCGCCAGCAGCTTGGCGTCAGGGGGTAATTCACCCCTCCACTTT. Amino acids: CASSLASGGNSPLHF.